There are a few counts of the clone carrying this TCR beta chain. Study processing details: Amplification from reference gene primers served as the basis for estimated nucleated cell counts. The assay was immunoSEQ multiplex PCR, and TCRdb's table has in-frame clones only and misses some. V, J and clone size reflect that table, while D and trimming were determined from the DNA. The sample includes more than 85,000 clones, 81% seen only once; the top ten take roughly 23%. This CDR3 region has 16 residues. From germline, CDR1 is ENHRY and CDR2 SYGVKD. Unmatched junction bases numbered 9, after V lost 5 bases and J lost 5 bases. The sample is drawn from a study of blood T cell repertoires in COVID-19. Study at large: Whether acute or convalescent, the COVID-19 samples came from the United States, Italy and Spain. T cells, B-cell-depleted T cells, or PBMCs provided the cDNA or gDNA that served as material.

The chain has TRBV10-3 and TRBJ2-1; TRBD1 aligns across 10 bases. The source is an elderly man with active or convalescent COVID-19. The sequencing input was peripheral blood. The CDR3 protein is CAISSRQGAWDNEQFF. CDR3 sequence (DNA): TGTGCCATCAGTTCAAGACAGGGGGCTTGGGACAATGAGCAGTTCTTC.